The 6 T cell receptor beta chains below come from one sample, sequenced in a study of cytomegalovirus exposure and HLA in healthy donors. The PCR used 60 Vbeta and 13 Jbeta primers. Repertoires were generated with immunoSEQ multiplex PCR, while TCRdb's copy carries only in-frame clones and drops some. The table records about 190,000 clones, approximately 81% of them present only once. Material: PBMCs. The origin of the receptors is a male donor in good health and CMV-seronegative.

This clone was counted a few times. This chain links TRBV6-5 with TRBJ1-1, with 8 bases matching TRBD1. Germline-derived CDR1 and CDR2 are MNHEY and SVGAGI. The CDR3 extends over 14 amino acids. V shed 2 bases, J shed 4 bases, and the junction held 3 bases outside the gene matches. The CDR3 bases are TGTGCCAGCAGTTACGCCACAGGGGGCACTGAAGCTTTCTTT. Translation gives CASSYATGGTEAFF.

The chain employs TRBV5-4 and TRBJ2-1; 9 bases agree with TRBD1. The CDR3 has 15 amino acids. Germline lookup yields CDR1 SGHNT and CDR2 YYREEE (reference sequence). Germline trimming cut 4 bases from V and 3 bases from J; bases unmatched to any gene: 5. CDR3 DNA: TGTGCCAGCAGCCCGAGACAGGGGGGCTACAATGAGCAGTTCTTC. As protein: CASSPRQGGYNEQFF.

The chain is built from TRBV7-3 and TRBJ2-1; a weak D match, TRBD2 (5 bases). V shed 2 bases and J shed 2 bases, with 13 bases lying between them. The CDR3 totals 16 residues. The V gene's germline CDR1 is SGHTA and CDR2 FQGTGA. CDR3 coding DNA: TGTGCCAGCAGCTTACTCGGCGGGCCTACCTACAATGAGCAGTTCTTC. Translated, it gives CASSLLGGPTYNEQFF.

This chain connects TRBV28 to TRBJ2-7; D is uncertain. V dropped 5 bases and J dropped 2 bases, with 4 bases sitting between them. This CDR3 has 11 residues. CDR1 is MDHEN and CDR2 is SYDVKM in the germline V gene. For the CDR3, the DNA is TGTGCCAGCAGTCAGGCCTACGAGCAGTACTTC. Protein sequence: CASSQAYEQYF.

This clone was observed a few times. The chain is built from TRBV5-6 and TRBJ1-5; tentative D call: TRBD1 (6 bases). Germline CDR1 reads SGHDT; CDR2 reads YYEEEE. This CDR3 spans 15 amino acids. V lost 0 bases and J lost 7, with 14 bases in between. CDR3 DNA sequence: TGTGCCAGCAGCTTGGACAGGGTGAGCGGACAGCCCCAGCATTTT. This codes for CASSLDRVSGQPQHF.

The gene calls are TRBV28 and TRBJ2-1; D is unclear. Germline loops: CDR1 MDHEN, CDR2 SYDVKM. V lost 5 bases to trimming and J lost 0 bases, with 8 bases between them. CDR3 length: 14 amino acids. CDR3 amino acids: CASSLSSSYNEQFF. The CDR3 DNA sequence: TGTGCCAGCAGTCTGTCCAGCTCCTACAATGAGCAGTTCTTC. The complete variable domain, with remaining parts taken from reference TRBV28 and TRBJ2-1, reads DVKVTQSSRYLVKRTGEKVFLECVQDMDHENMFWYRQDPGLGLRLIYFSYDVKMKEKGDIPEGYSVSREKKERFSLILESASTNQTSMYLCASSLSSSYNEQFFGPGTRLTVL.